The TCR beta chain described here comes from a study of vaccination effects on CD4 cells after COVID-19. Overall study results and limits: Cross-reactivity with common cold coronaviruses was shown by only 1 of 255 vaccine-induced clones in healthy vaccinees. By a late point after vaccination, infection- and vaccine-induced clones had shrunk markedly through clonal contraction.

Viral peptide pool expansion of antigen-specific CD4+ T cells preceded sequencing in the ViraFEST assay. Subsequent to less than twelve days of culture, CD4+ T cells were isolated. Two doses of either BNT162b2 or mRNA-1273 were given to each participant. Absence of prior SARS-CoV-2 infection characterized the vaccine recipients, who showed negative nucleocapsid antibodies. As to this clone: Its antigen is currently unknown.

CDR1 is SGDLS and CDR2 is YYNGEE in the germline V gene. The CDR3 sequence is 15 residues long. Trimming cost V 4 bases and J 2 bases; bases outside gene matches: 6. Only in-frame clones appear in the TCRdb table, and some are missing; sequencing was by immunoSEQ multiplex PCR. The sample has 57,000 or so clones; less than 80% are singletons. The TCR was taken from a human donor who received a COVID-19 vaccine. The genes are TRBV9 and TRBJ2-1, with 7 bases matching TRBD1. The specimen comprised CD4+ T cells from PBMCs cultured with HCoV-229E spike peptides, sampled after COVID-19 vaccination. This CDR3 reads CASSTRQGPYNEQFF. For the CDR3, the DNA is TGTGCCAGCAGCACTCGACAGGGCCCCTACAATGAGCAGTTCTTC.